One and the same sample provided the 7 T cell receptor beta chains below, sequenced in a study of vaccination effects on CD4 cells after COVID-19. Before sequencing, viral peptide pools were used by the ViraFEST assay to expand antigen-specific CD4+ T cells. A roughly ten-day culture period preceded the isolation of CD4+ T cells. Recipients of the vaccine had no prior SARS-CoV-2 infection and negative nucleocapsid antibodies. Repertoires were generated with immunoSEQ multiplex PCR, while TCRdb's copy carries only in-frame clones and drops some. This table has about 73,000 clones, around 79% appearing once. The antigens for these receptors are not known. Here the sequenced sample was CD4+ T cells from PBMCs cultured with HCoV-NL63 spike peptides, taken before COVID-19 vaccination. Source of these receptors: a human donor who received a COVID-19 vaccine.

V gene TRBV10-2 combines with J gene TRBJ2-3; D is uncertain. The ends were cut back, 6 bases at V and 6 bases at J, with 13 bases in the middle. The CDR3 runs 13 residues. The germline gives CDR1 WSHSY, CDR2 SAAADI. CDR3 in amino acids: CASSRGNRDTQYF. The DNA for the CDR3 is TGCGCCAGCAGCCGAGGCAATAGGGATACGCAGTATTTT.

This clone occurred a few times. The CDR3 loop reads CASSRRDRVGYGYTF. CDR3 nucleotides: TGTGCCAGCAGTCGGCGGGACAGGGTGGGCTATGGCTACACCTTC. The chain carries TRBV6-5 and TRBJ1-2; 9 bases align to TRBD1. The CDR3 contains 15 residues. J gave up 4 bases and V 5 bases, and 8 bases lay outside the gene matches. Germline V gene sequence: CDR1 MNHEY, CDR2 SVGAGI.

CDR3 nucleotide sequence: TGTGCCAGCAGTTACGGCAGTACGGACGCCTACGAGCAGTACGTC. This codes for CASSYGSTDAYEQYV. The gene calls are TRBV6-6 and TRBJ2-7; no definite D call. The germline V gene encodes CDR1 MNHNY and CDR2 SVGAGI (reference sequence). Trimming cost V 2 bases and J 2 bases, with 13 bases left between them. The CDR3 has 15 residues.

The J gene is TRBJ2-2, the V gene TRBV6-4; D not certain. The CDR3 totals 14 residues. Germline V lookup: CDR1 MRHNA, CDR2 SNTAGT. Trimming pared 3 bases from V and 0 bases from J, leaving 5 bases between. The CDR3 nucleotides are TGTGCCAGCAGTGAAACTCCGAACACCGGGGAGCTGTTTTTT. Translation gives CASSETPNTGELFF.

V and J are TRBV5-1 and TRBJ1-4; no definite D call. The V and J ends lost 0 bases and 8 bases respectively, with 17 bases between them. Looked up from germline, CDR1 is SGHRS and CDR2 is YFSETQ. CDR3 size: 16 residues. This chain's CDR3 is CASSLGSGADPEKLFF. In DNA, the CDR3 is TGCGCCAGCAGCTTGGGGTCGGGAGCGGATCCGGAAAAACTGTTTTTT.

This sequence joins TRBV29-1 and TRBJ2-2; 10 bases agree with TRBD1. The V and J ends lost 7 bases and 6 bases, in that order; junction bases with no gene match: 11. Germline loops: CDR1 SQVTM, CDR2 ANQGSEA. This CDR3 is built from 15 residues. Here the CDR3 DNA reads TGCAGCGCCTACGTCGGGACAGGGGTAGCCGGGGAGCTGTTTTTT. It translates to CSAYVGTGVAGELFF.

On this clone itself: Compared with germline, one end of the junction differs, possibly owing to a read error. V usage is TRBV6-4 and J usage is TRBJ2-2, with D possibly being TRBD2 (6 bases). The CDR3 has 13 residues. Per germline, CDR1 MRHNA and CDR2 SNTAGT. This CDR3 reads CASSDGVGGQRVF. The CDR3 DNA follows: TGTGCCAGCAGTGACGGAGTTGGAGGGCAAAGGGTTTTT.